Listed below are T cell receptor beta chains from one sample, sequenced in a study of control samples from healthy donors and cancer patients. Clones were sequenced by immunoSEQ multiplex PCR, and TCRdb holds only the in-frame ones, with some missing. The sample lists around 93,000 clones, around 88% seen once, with 13% to 15% in the top ten. Sample: blood. The receptors derive from a man in his thirties or forties in good health. Both conserved end residues are part of each CDR3. The D gene is left open where the match is weak. Clone sizes are given selectively: once, few, many, or a class where the clone is expanded.

clone size	V gene	J gene	D gene	CDR3 DNA	CDR3 protein
-	TRBV7-3	TRBJ2-3	TRBD2	TGTGCCAGCAGCTCGTTAGCGGGAGGGTTGACAGATACGCAGTATTTT	CASSSLAGGLTDTQYF
-	TRBV15	TRBJ1-1	-	TGTGCCACCAGCTTCAGAAGATTGAACACTGAAGCTTTCTTT	CATSFRRLNTEAFF
few	TRBV14	TRBJ1-5	-	TGTGCCAGTTCACGGGAGGTAGATCAGCCCCAGCATTTT	CASSREVDQPQHF
-	TRBV14	TRBJ1-2	TRBD1	TGTGCCAGCAGCCAAGATCTGGAGGGCAGGGGGAGAGGTGGCTACACCTTC	CASSQDLEGRGRGGYTF
-	TRBV7-3	TRBJ2-1	-	TGTGCCAGCAGCTTAACCCACTTGGGAGGTTCGAATGAGCAGTTCTTC	CASSLTHLGGSNEQFF
-	TRBV3-1/TRBV3-2	TRBJ2-1	TRBD2	TGTGCCAGCAGCCAATTCAGCGGGGGCCATGAGCAGTTCTTC	CASSQFSGGHEQFF
-	TRBV27	TRBJ2-1	-	TGTGCCAGCAGTAGACTACAGGGTTCCAATGAGCAGTTCTTC	CASSRLQGSNEQFF
-	TRBV5-4	TRBJ2-1	-	TGTGCCAGCAGCTTGATAGCTTTGGATGAGCAGTTCTTC	CASSLIALDEQFF
few	TRBV11-1	TRBJ1-4	-	TGTGCCAGCAGCCGCGGACCATTGGGGGAAAAACTGTTTTTT	CASSRGPLGEKLFF
-	TRBV4-1	TRBJ1-1	-	TGCGCCAGCAGCCAATGGGGGGCTCGGGCTTTCTTT	CASSQWGARAFF
-	TRBV12-3/TRBV12-4	TRBJ2-7	-	TGTGCCAGCAGCTCAGGGGTCCACGAGCAGTACTTC	CASSSGVHEQYF
-	TRBV28	TRBJ1-4	-	TGTGCCAGCAGTCCACACACGGGTAATGAAAAACTGTTTTTT	CASSPHTGNEKLFF
-	TRBV13	TRBJ2-5	TRBD1	TGTGCCAGCAGCTTAGGAACAGGGGGAGGCGAGACCCAGTACTTC	CASSLGTGGGETQYF
once	TRBV4-1	TRBJ2-7	TRBD2	TGCGCCAGCAGCCAACGACTAGAGCCGGGACTAGCGGGAGGAGGGTACGAGCAGTACTTC	CASSQRLEPGLAGGGYEQYF
-	TRBV19	TRBJ2-5	-	TGTGCCAGTAGTATGATACAGAAAGAGACCCAGTACTTC	CASSMIQKETQYF
-	TRBV5-8	TRBJ1-5	-	TGTGCCAAATACACCTGGCAGGACTTTTTTGTGTTCTATAGCAATCAGCCCCAGCATTTT	CAKYTWQDFFVFYSNQPQHF
-	TRBV9	TRBJ1-3	-	TGTGCCAGCAGCGTAGCCGGCAGCTCTGGAAACACCATATATTTT	CASSVAGSSGNTIYF
-	TRBV27	TRBJ2-4	TRBD2	TGTGCCAGCAGTCCCTATCCAACTCTAGCGGGTGGGGACATTCAGTACTTC	CASSPYPTLAGGDIQYF
once	TRBV6-2/TRBV6-3	TRBJ1-1	-	TGTGCCAGCAGTAGTCGGGAGTCTGGCACTGAAGCTTTCTTT	CASSSRESGTEAFF
-	TRBV14	TRBJ1-2	-	TGTGCCAGCAGCCAAGGATACGGAGTCTATGGCTACACCTTC	CASSQGYGVYGYTF
-	TRBV11-3	TRBJ2-7	-	TGTGCCAGCAGCTTAGGATTGCAGGGAGTTGAGCAGTACTTC	CASSLGLQGVEQYF
-	TRBV10-2	TRBJ1-1	TRBD1	TGCGCCAGCACCAATGACAGGGGGCTCGCTGAAGCTTTCTTT	CASTNDRGLAEAFF
-	TRBV15	TRBJ1-1	TRBD1	TGTGCCACCGAGCAAGGGTCCGGGACAGGGGATTGGGCCACTGAAGCTTTCTTT	CATEQGSGTGDWATEAFF
-	TRBV7-8	TRBJ2-1	TRBD2	TGTGCCAGCAGCTTATCTTACCGAAGACTAGCGGGATCCTACAATGAGCAGTTCTTC	CASSLSYRRLAGSYNEQFF
-	TRBV11-2	TRBJ2-7	-	TGTGCCAGCAGCCCAGTTACCTCCATACTCTACGAGCAGTACTTC	CASSPVTSILYEQYF
-	TRBV7-2	TRBJ2-1	-	TGTGCCAGCAGCTTAAGTAGGGATGAGCAGTTCTTC	CASSLSRDEQFF
-	TRBV28	TRBJ2-7	TRBD1	TGTGCCAGCAGAGACAGGGCCGCCGACGAGCAGTACTTC	CASRDRAADEQYF
-	TRBV6-2/TRBV6-3	TRBJ2-1	TRBD2	TGTGCCAGCAGCCTAACTCATCGGGAGGGCTACAATGAGCAGTTCTTC	CASSLTHREGYNEQFF
-	TRBV28	TRBJ2-3	-	TGTGCCAGCCGGCCGGAGATCGGGGGTTACACAGATACGCAGTATTTT	CASRPEIGGYTDTQYF
-	TRBV21-1	TRBJ2-7	-	TGTGCCAGCAGCAGACGACTAGCGGGAGGGCCCAACGAGCAGTACTTC	CASSRRLAGGPNEQYF
-	TRBV28	TRBJ1-5	-	TGTGCCAGCAGTTTAACTTTGGGAGGCAATCAGCCCCAGCATTTT	CASSLTLGGNQPQHF
-	TRBV10-3	TRBJ1-2	TRBD1	TGTGCCATCAACCCGACAGGGAGTGGTGGCTACACCTTC	CAINPTGSGGYTF
-	TRBV19	TRBJ2-1	-	TGTGCCAGTAGTGCCGGGCTATACAATGAGCAGTTCTTC	CASSAGLYNEQFF
once	TRBV30	TRBJ2-2	-	TGTGCCTGGAGTGTTCTAGGGCCCGGGGAGCTGTTTTTT	CAWSVLGPGELFF
-	TRBV6-1	TRBJ1-4	-	TGTGCCAGCAGTGAACTAGCTCGAGGTAATGAAAAACTGTTTTTT	CASSELARGNEKLFF
-	TRBV19	TRBJ1-1	-	TGTGCCAGTAGTATAGCCACCGGAAGAGCTTTCTTT	CASSIATGRAFF
-	TRBV29-1	TRBJ2-3	TRBD1	TGCAGCGTCGGACAGGTACATGCTGGGGCAGATACGCAGTATTTT	CSVGQVHAGADTQYF
-	TRBV30	TRBJ2-2	-	TGTGCCTGGACGAGGGGACCGAACACCGGGGAGCTGTTTTTT	CAWTRGPNTGELFF
-	TRBV19	TRBJ2-5	TRBD1	TGTGCCAGTAGTATCATCCCCCCGGCCGCAGGGGGCCAAGAGACCCAGTACTTC	CASSIIPPAAGGQETQYF
-	TRBV29-1	TRBJ2-1	TRBD2	TGCAGCGTTGTGGGGACTAGGGCGTACAATGAGCAGTTCTTC	CSVVGTRAYNEQFF
once	TRBV27	TRBJ1-2	TRBD1	TGTGCCAGCAGTTCCGGACAGGGGAGGCACTATGGCTACACCTTC	CASSSGQGRHYGYTF